This is a list of T cell receptor beta chains from one sample in a study of blood T cell repertoires in COVID-19. Clones were sequenced by immunoSEQ multiplex PCR, and TCRdb holds only the in-frame ones, with some missing. In the table there are around 370,000 clones, nearly 90% of which are singletons. Sequenced input: peripheral blood. The receptors come from a man aged 18 to 29 with active or convalescent COVID-19. The CDR3 runs from the conserved cysteine through the conserved F or W. The D gene is left open where the match is weak. Clone size is shown for a subset of rows, as once, few, many or a class of expanded clone.

TGTGCCAGCAACCTCCGGGACAACTCTGGAAACACCATATATTTT CASNLRDNSGNTIYF once TRBV25-1 NA TRBJ1-3
TGTGCCAGTAGAACGACAGGGGTTGTGGGTCAGCCCCAGCATTTT CASRTTGVVGQPQHF NA TRBV19 TRBD1 TRBJ1-5
TGTGCCAGCAGCCAACCCTCCCAGGGGAAGACTTTCTTT CASSQPSQGKTFF NA TRBV3-1/TRBV3-2 NA TRBJ1-1
TGTGCCAGCTCACCCGGGTCAACGGGAAACACCATATATTTT CASSPGSTGNTIYF few TRBV18 NA TRBJ1-3
TGTGCCAGCAGCTTGGGACAGATCATGAACACTGAAGCTTTCTTT CASSLGQIMNTEAFF NA TRBV7-6 TRBD1 TRBJ1-1
TGTGCCAGCAGTTTCGTCGGGAAGAACACCGGGGAGCTGTTTTTT CASSFVGKNTGELFF NA TRBV28 NA TRBJ2-2
TGTGCCAGCAGTGAAGGGGGGCTCCGGAACACTGAAGCTTTCTTT CASSEGGLRNTEAFF NA TRBV6-1 NA TRBJ1-1
TGTGCCAGCAGTGCCGCACTAGGCTACGAGCAGTACTTC CASSAALGYEQYF NA TRBV6-4 NA TRBJ2-7
TGTGCCAGCAGCATCCGTGATAGCGGGCCCTCCTACGAGCAGTACTTC CASSIRDSGPSYEQYF NA TRBV7-2 TRBD2 TRBJ2-7
TGCAGCGCTGCGACAGGGGGCGGGTACGAGCAGTACTTC CSAATGGGYEQYF NA TRBV29-1 TRBD1 TRBJ2-7
TGTGCCAGCAGCTGGGGACTAGTGTCCTTCTCCTACGAGCAGTACTTC CASSWGLVSFSYEQYF NA TRBV7-9 TRBD2 TRBJ2-7
TGTGCCAGCAGCCACGGGGGGTACGATCAGCCCCAGCATTTT CASSHGGYDQPQHF NA TRBV6-5 NA TRBJ1-5
TGTGCTAGCAGCCCACTAGCGGGAGGGCCGGATGAGCAGTACTTC CASSPLAGGPDEQYF NA TRBV7-7 TRBD2 TRBJ2-7
TGTGCCAGCAGTGAACACAGGGTAGGCTACGAGCAGTACTTC CASSEHRVGYEQYF NA TRBV2 NA TRBJ2-7
TGTGCCAGCAGCCCTTACCAAGAGACCCAGTACTTC CASSPYQETQYF NA TRBV7-9 NA TRBJ2-5
TGCGCCAGCAGCCAGGAGGGGAGCGGGAGGCCCTACAATGAGCAGTTCTTC CASSQEGSGRPYNEQFF NA TRBV4-3 TRBD2 TRBJ2-1
TGCGCCAGCAGCCAAGATTTGCCTAGCTCCTACAATGAGCAGTTCTTC CASSQDLPSSYNEQFF NA TRBV4-1 NA TRBJ2-1
TGCAGCGTTGTACGGCCGACAGGGCCTGGCTACACCTTC CSVVRPTGPGYTF NA TRBV29-1 TRBD1 TRBJ1-2
TGTGCCAGCAAATCGCAGGGGACCGGCGCCTACGAGCAGTACTTC CASKSQGTGAYEQYF NA TRBV6-5 NA TRBJ2-7
TGTGCCAGTAGTAAGGAGACAAGCGGGAGAGACTACGAGCAGTACTTC CASSKETSGRDYEQYF NA TRBV19 TRBD2 TRBJ2-7
TGTGCCAGCAGCGTAGCTGATATAGGGGTGGATGGCTACACCTTC CASSVADIGVDGYTF NA TRBV9 NA TRBJ1-2
TGTGCCAGCAGCGTACCAACTAGCGCCAATGAGCAGTTCTTC CASSVPTSANEQFF NA TRBV9 TRBD2 TRBJ2-1
TGCGCCAGCAGCCGCGTTAGGGGATCTGGAAACACCATATATTTT CASSRVRGSGNTIYF NA TRBV4-1 NA TRBJ1-3
TGTGCCAGCAGTCCGACAGGAATCGGTGACACTGAAGCTTTCTTT CASSPTGIGDTEAFF NA TRBV28 NA TRBJ1-1
TGTGCCAGCAGTCCCGACAGGGGCTCCTACAATGAGCAGTTCTTC CASSPDRGSYNEQFF NA TRBV6-5 TRBD1 TRBJ2-1
TGTGCCAGCAGCTTAGGACCCGACAGGGCTCAGCCCCAGCATTTT CASSLGPDRAQPQHF NA TRBV7-9 TRBD1 TRBJ1-5
TGTGCCAGCTCACCCGGCAGGGGGTCGACAGAGACCCAGTACTTC CASSPGRGSTETQYF NA TRBV18 TRBD1 TRBJ2-5
TGTGCCAGCAGCGTACGGGGGAGGTTGGAGACCCAGTACTTC CASSVRGRLETQYF NA TRBV11-2 NA TRBJ2-5
TGTGCCAGCAGTCGGGGACTTAGTCAAACAGATACGCAGTATTTT CASSRGLSQTDTQYF NA TRBV6-5 NA TRBJ2-3
TGTGCCACCAGCACCTGGACAGGCGGAAGCTCCTATAATTCACCCCTCCACTTT CATSTWTGGSSYNSPLHF NA TRBV15 TRBD1 TRBJ1-6
TGTGCTAGCAGCTCCCGGACTAGCGGGAGGGCCCGCACAGATACGCAGTATTTT CASSSRTSGRARTDTQYF NA TRBV7-7 TRBD2 TRBJ2-3
TGTGCCAGTAGCGCCGGGACAGGGTCCTACGAGCAGTACTTC CASSAGTGSYEQYF NA TRBV19 TRBD1 TRBJ2-7
TGTGCCAGCAGCTCGATCGGACTAGCGGGAGTTGGTAATGAGCAGTTCTTC CASSSIGLAGVGNEQFF NA TRBV7-3 TRBD2 TRBJ2-1
TGCAGCGTTGAATCCAGGTATTATGGCTACACCTTC CSVESRYYGYTF NA TRBV29-1 NA TRBJ1-2
TGTGCCAGCAGCGCCCTCGGGGGATTCCACGAGCAGTACTTC CASSALGGFHEQYF NA TRBV7-3 NA TRBJ2-7
TGTGCCAGCATAGGTTTTAGGACTCCGAACACCGGGGAGCTGTTTTTT CASIGFRTPNTGELFF once TRBV27 NA TRBJ2-2
TGTGCCAGCAGTCTTGGGGGACAGAGAAATTCACCCCTCCACTTT CASSLGGQRNSPLHF NA TRBV28 TRBD1 TRBJ1-6
TGCGCCAGCAGCCAAGAGCCCCAGACAGGCGCGAACACCGGGGAGCTGTTTTTT CASSQEPQTGANTGELFF NA TRBV4-3 NA TRBJ2-2
TGTGCCAGCAGCGTGTCAGGCGGGGAGCTGTTTTTT CASSVSGGELFF NA TRBV9 NA TRBJ2-2